This TCR beta chain comes out of a study of human T cells and chemical hapten exposure. On the study more broadly: Per-sample TCR yields varied mainly from small pooled library volume differences.

Separate cDNA molecules received unique molecular identifiers, which the library attached to them. Per the original data handling: Per-sample TCR counts ranged from 23,224 to 690,600, median about 98,000. TCRdb reprocessed the RACE reads via MiXCR and lists one record per CDR3 protein. The V and J calls, along with clone size, are taken from TCRdb and not from the paper's own processing. The repertoire holds 60,000 to 80,000 distinct CDR3 sequences, with around 6.1% as singletons. This CDR3 has 13 amino acids. The trim removed 2 bases at V and 5 bases at J, leaving 3 bases unmatched. This sample's time point: healthy volunteer bleed at 6 weeks. Total RNA was isolated from whole blood that had not been fractionated.

The V gene is TRBV12-3 or TRBV12-4, the J gene TRBJ2-7, with TRBD1 matching 7 bases. Sequenced sample: whole blood. The source is a female donor in good health. Some clones in this sample may be carry-over from other donors' samples. CDR3 sequence: CASSLQTGNEQYF. The CDR3, as DNA: TGTGCCAGCAGTTTACAGACAGGGAACGAGCAGTACTTC.